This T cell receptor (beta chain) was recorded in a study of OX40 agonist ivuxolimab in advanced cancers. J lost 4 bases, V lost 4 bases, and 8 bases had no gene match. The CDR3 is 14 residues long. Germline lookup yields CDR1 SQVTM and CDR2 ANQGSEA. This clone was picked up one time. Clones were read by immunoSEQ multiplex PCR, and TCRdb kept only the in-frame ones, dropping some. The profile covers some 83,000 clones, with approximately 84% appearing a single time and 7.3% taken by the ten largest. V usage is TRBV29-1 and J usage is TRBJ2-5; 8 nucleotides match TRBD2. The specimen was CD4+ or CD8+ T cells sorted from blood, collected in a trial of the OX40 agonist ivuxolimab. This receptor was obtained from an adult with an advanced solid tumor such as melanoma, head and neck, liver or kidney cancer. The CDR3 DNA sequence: TGCAGCGTTGGGAGTAGCGGGGCCGCAGAGACCCAGTACTTC. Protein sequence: CSVGSSGAAETQYF.